This TCR beta chain originates from a study of early T cells in non-severe SARS-CoV-2 infection. Study in general: From unsorted whole blood, bulk RNA was sequenced, and the chains remained unpaired.

Worth noting for this clonotype: Antigen unknown.

Germline CDR1 and CDR2: ENHRY and SYGVKD. The CDR3 covers 14 residues. V was shortened by 3 bases and J by 8 bases, with 16 bases between the two germline ends. Attachment of unique molecular identifiers to individual cDNA molecules was performed. TCRdb re-called the 5' RACE reads with MiXCR, one entry per CDR3 protein. The sample has some 64,000 distinct CDR3 sequences, around 20% seen once. Study-wide findings and caveats: Clonotype matching in VDJdb favored anti-spike CD8 responses and did not capture private and CD4 specificities.

This chain joins TRBV10-3 and TRBJ1-2; D is unresolved. Material: whole blood, obtained at baseline. This TCR derives from an adult who was a healthcare worker with PCR-confirmed SARS-CoV-2 infection or an uninfected control (not recorded which). The CDR3 protein is CAISDGSTLSGYTF. DNA of the CDR3: TGTGCCATCAGTGATGGCTCGACTCTCTCCGGCTACACCTTC.